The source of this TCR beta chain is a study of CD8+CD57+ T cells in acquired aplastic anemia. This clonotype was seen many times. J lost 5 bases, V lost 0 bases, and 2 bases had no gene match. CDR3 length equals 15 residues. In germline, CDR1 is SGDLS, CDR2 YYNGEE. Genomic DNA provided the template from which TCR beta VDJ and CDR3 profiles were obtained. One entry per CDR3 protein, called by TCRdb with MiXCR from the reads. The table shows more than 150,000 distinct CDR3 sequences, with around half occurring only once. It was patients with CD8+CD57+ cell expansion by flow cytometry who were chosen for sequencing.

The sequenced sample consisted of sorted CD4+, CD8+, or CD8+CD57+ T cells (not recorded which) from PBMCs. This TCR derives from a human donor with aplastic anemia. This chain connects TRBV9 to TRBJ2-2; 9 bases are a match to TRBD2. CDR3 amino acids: CASSVAAGGTGELFF. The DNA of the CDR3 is TGTGCCAGCAGCGTAGCCGCGGGGGGGACCGGGGAGCTGTTTTTT.